This TCR beta chain is from a study of control samples from healthy donors and cancer patients. The CDR3 is 16 amino acids. V was pared by 1 base and J by 6 bases, with 16 bases between. Germline loops: CDR1 MGHRA, CDR2 YSYEKL. Sequencing used immunoSEQ multiplex PCR; TCRdb keeps in-frame clones, though not all of them. The sample shows 150,000 to 160,000 clones, approximately 94% of them seen only once. The J gene is TRBJ1-5, the V gene TRBV4-1; D may be TRBD1 (5 bases). Input material: blood. The sequence was obtained from a man aged 35 to 55 in good health. CDR3 nucleotides: TGCGCCAGCAGCCAAGCCCCTGCAGGGAAAGGTCAGCCCCAGCATTTT. Residues: CASSQAPAGKGQPQHF.